Listed below are T cell receptor beta chains from one sample, sequenced in a study of shared clonotypes between healthy human individuals. Produced via immunoSEQ multiplex PCR; TCRdb's table is partial and in-frame only. Here the sample spans roughly 700,000 clones, around 72% being singletons. The sample taken for sequencing was memory CD4+ T cells sorted from blood. These receptors all come from a young woman in good health. CDR3s include the opening cysteine and the closing phenylalanine or tryptophan. The D gene is left open where the match is weak. The size entry is marked missing in some rows and otherwise reads once, few, many or a size class.

v_call: TRBV4-1; clone_size: NA; j_call: TRBJ2-1; d_call: NA; cdr3_aa: CASSQERKSGSEQFF; cdr3_nt: TGCGCCAGCAGCCAAGAAAGGAAAAGCGGCAGTGAGCAGTTCTTC
v_call: TRBV27; clone_size: NA; j_call: TRBJ2-1; d_call: TRBD2; cdr3_aa: CASSLIGGSTYNEQFF; cdr3_nt: TGTGCCAGCAGTTTAATCGGCGGGAGCACCTACAATGAGCAGTTCTTC
v_call: TRBV19; clone_size: NA; j_call: TRBJ2-1; d_call: TRBD1; cdr3_aa: CASSPDRGYNEQFF; cdr3_nt: TGTGCCAGTAGTCCCGACAGGGGCTACAATGAGCAGTTCTTC
v_call: TRBV10-3; clone_size: NA; j_call: TRBJ2-7; d_call: TRBD1; cdr3_aa: CAISETYRGEGEQYF; cdr3_nt: TGTGCCATCAGTGAAACATACAGGGGAGAGGGTGAGCAGTACTTC
v_call: TRBV19; clone_size: many; j_call: TRBJ2-5; d_call: TRBD2; cdr3_aa: CASSRGLAGQETQYF; cdr3_nt: TGTGCCAGTAGTAGGGGACTAGCGGGGCAAGAGACCCAGTACTTC
v_call: TRBV2; clone_size: NA; j_call: TRBJ2-1; d_call: NA; cdr3_aa: CASRTGASSYNEQFF; cdr3_nt: TGTGCCAGCAGAACGGGGGCGAGCTCCTACAATGAGCAGTTCTTC
v_call: TRBV4-1; clone_size: NA; j_call: TRBJ2-6; d_call: TRBD1; cdr3_aa: CASSQVLAQGAWGANVLTF; cdr3_nt: TGCGCCAGCAGCCAAGTTTTGGCACAGGGGGCGTGGGGGGCCAACGTCCTGACTTTC
v_call: TRBV7-6; clone_size: NA; j_call: TRBJ2-3; d_call: NA; cdr3_aa: CASSKQTFRSDTQYF; cdr3_nt: TGTGCCAGCAGCAAACAGACCTTTAGATCAGATACGCAGTATTTT
v_call: TRBV28; clone_size: few; j_call: TRBJ2-7; d_call: NA; cdr3_aa: CASSTFYEQYF; cdr3_nt: TGTGCCAGCAGTACTTTTTACGAGCAGTACTTC
v_call: TRBV2; clone_size: NA; j_call: TRBJ2-7; d_call: NA; cdr3_aa: CASSDEGFRSPNYEQYF; cdr3_nt: TGTGCCAGCAGTGACGAGGGGTTCCGGTCGCCAAACTACGAGCAGTACTTC
v_call: TRBV2; clone_size: NA; j_call: TRBJ2-3; d_call: TRBD2; cdr3_aa: CASTPLTSGTDTQYF; cdr3_nt: TGTGCCAGCACCCCTTTGACTAGCGGCACAGATACGCAGTATTTT
v_call: TRBV19; clone_size: few; j_call: TRBJ2-1; d_call: TRBD2; cdr3_aa: CASSRAASGSLNEQFF; cdr3_nt: TGTGCCAGTAGTAGGGCCGCTAGCGGGAGTCTCAATGAGCAGTTCTTC
v_call: TRBV18; clone_size: few; j_call: TRBJ2-5; d_call: NA; cdr3_aa: CASSPVGVRETQYF; cdr3_nt: TGTGCCAGCTCACCGGTCGGGGTAAGGGAGACCCAGTACTTC
v_call: TRBV28; clone_size: NA; j_call: TRBJ1-5; d_call: NA; cdr3_aa: CASSPPGQPQHF; cdr3_nt: TGTGCCAGCAGTCCTCCGGGACAGCCCCAGCATTTT
v_call: TRBV5-1; clone_size: NA; j_call: TRBJ2-7; d_call: TRBD1; cdr3_aa: CASSHGTEGEQYF; cdr3_nt: TGCGCCAGCAGCCACGGGACAGAGGGCGAGCAGTACTTC
v_call: TRBV19; clone_size: NA; j_call: TRBJ1-2; d_call: TRBD1; cdr3_aa: CASSNRGRGYGYTF; cdr3_nt: TGTGCCAGTAGTAACAGGGGGCGAGGCTATGGCTACACCTTC
v_call: TRBV5-8; clone_size: NA; j_call: TRBJ1-1; d_call: TRBD1; cdr3_aa: CASSKRDRGPMMNTEAFF; cdr3_nt: TGTGCCAGCAGCAAACGGGACAGGGGACCCATGATGAACACTGAAGCTTTCTTT
v_call: TRBV18; clone_size: NA; j_call: TRBJ2-5; d_call: TRBD2; cdr3_aa: CASSPFGLAGAESETQYF; cdr3_nt: TGTGCCAGCTCACCATTTGGACTAGCGGGAGCTGAGTCAGAGACCCAGTACTTC
v_call: TRBV5-1; clone_size: NA; j_call: TRBJ2-5; d_call: TRBD2; cdr3_aa: CASSLGVLAGAQETQYF; cdr3_nt: TGCGCCAGCAGCTTGGGAGTTCTAGCGGGCGCCCAAGAGACCCAGTACTTC
v_call: TRBV7-3; clone_size: NA; j_call: TRBJ2-1; d_call: TRBD1; cdr3_aa: CASSPTYDRGVEQFF; cdr3_nt: TGTGCCAGCAGCCCCACCTACGACAGGGGTGTTGAGCAGTTCTTC
v_call: TRBV5-4; clone_size: NA; j_call: TRBJ2-3; d_call: NA; cdr3_aa: CASSLQDTDTQYF; cdr3_nt: TGTGCCAGCAGCCTGCAAGACACAGATACGCAGTATTTT
v_call: TRBV6-1; clone_size: NA; j_call: TRBJ2-7; d_call: NA; cdr3_aa: CASSIRQIYEQYF; cdr3_nt: TGTGCCAGCAGTATACGACAGATCTACGAGCAGTACTTC
v_call: TRBV25-1; clone_size: NA; j_call: TRBJ1-1; d_call: NA; cdr3_aa: CASSRGGMNTEAFF; cdr3_nt: TGTGCCAGCAGTAGGGGGGGGATGAACACTGAAGCTTTCTTT
v_call: TRBV18; clone_size: few; j_call: TRBJ1-4; d_call: NA; cdr3_aa: CASSPNQGNEKLFF; cdr3_nt: TGTGCCAGCTCACCGAACCAGGGTAATGAAAAACTGTTTTTT
v_call: TRBV5-6; clone_size: NA; j_call: TRBJ1-2; d_call: NA; cdr3_aa: CASSGVTGNYGYTF; cdr3_nt: TGTGCCAGCAGCGGTGTTACAGGGAACTATGGCTACACCTTC
v_call: TRBV19; clone_size: NA; j_call: TRBJ1-1; d_call: NA; cdr3_aa: CASSFLQSEAFF; cdr3_nt: TGTGCCAGTAGTTTTCTCCAGTCTGAAGCTTTCTTT
v_call: TRBV18; clone_size: once; j_call: TRBJ2-7; d_call: NA; cdr3_aa: CASSLGQSYEQYF; cdr3_nt: TGTGCCAGCTCACTAGGACAGTCCTACGAGCAGTACTTC
v_call: TRBV29-1; clone_size: NA; j_call: TRBJ2-5; d_call: TRBD2; cdr3_aa: CSAKREGETQYF; cdr3_nt: TGCAGCGCAAAGCGGGAAGGAGAGACCCAGTACTTC
v_call: TRBV7-8; clone_size: NA; j_call: TRBJ2-7; d_call: TRBD2; cdr3_aa: CASSLTGLAGMGYEQYF; cdr3_nt: TGTGCCAGCAGCCTCACCGGACTAGCGGGAATGGGCTACGAGCAGTACTTC
v_call: TRBV27; clone_size: NA; j_call: TRBJ2-7; d_call: TRBD1; cdr3_aa: CASARDREVYEQYF; cdr3_nt: TGTGCCAGCGCAAGGGACAGGGAGGTCTACGAGCAGTACTTC
v_call: TRBV21-1; clone_size: NA; j_call: TRBJ1-1; d_call: NA; cdr3_aa: CASGDRLVHSNTEAFF; cdr3_nt: TGTGCCAGCGGGGACCGCCTCGTACATTCGAACACTGAAGCTTTCTTT
v_call: TRBV28; clone_size: NA; j_call: TRBJ1-2; d_call: NA; cdr3_aa: CASSLYRAANYGYTF; cdr3_nt: TGTGCCAGCAGTTTATATCGTGCAGCAAACTATGGCTACACCTTC
v_call: TRBV6-6; clone_size: NA; j_call: TRBJ1-5; d_call: TRBD1; cdr3_aa: CASSDETGGNQPQHF; cdr3_nt: TGTGCCAGCAGTGACGAAACAGGGGGCAATCAGCCCCAGCATTTT
v_call: TRBV25-1; clone_size: NA; j_call: TRBJ2-2; d_call: TRBD1; cdr3_aa: CASGETGGTGELFF; cdr3_nt: TGTGCCAGCGGAGAGACAGGGGGGACCGGGGAGCTGTTTTTT
v_call: TRBV4-1; clone_size: NA; j_call: TRBJ2-5; d_call: TRBD2; cdr3_aa: CASSQVGGRLGETQYF; cdr3_nt: TGCGCCAGCAGCCAAGTTGGCGGGAGGTTAGGAGAGACCCAGTACTTC
v_call: TRBV5-1; clone_size: many; j_call: TRBJ2-7; d_call: NA; cdr3_aa: CASSLDRYEQYF; cdr3_nt: TGCGCCAGCAGCTTAGATCGGTACGAGCAGTACTTC
v_call: TRBV18; clone_size: NA; j_call: TRBJ2-6; d_call: NA; cdr3_aa: CASSPSEGVSGANVLTF; cdr3_nt: TGTGCCAGCTCACCATCAGAGGGGGTCTCTGGGGCCAACGTCCTGACTTTC
v_call: TRBV5-1; clone_size: NA; j_call: TRBJ2-2; d_call: NA; cdr3_aa: CASSLPTSNTGELFF; cdr3_nt: TGCGCCAGCAGCTTACCAACTTCGAACACCGGGGAGCTGTTTTTT
v_call: TRBV27; clone_size: NA; j_call: TRBJ1-4; d_call: NA; cdr3_aa: CASSGHGKLFF; cdr3_nt: TGTGCCAGCAGTGGCCACGGAAAACTGTTTTTT
v_call: TRBV21-1; clone_size: NA; j_call: TRBJ2-1; d_call: NA; cdr3_aa: CASPRDTSYNEQFF; cdr3_nt: TGTGCCAGCCCCAGGGACACATCCTACAATGAGCAGTTCTTC
v_call: TRBV5-1; clone_size: NA; j_call: TRBJ2-7; d_call: NA; cdr3_aa: CASSPGQLSPYEQYF; cdr3_nt: TGCGCCAGCAGTCCCGGACAGCTTTCCCCCTACGAGCAGTACTTC
v_call: TRBV23-1; clone_size: NA; j_call: TRBJ1-5; d_call: NA; cdr3_aa: CASSLPDYSNQPQHF; cdr3_nt: TGCGCCAGCAGTCTCCCAGACTATAGCAATCAGCCCCAGCATTTT
v_call: TRBV10-3; clone_size: NA; j_call: TRBJ2-1; d_call: NA; cdr3_aa: CAISESYEQFF; cdr3_nt: TGTGCCATCAGTGAGTCCTATGAGCAGTTCTTC
v_call: TRBV11-2; clone_size: NA; j_call: TRBJ2-7; d_call: TRBD1; cdr3_aa: CASSLDLGSGGSYEQYF; cdr3_nt: TGTGCCAGCAGCTTAGATCTTGGGTCAGGGGGCTCCTACGAGCAGTACTTC
v_call: TRBV23-1; clone_size: NA; j_call: TRBJ2-2; d_call: NA; cdr3_aa: CASSHSSRRKNTGELFF; cdr3_nt: TGCGCCAGCAGTCACAGTTCCCGCAGAAAAAACACCGGGGAGCTGTTTTTT
v_call: TRBV5-1; clone_size: NA; j_call: TRBJ1-3; d_call: NA; cdr3_aa: CASSDSSGNTIYF; cdr3_nt: TGCGCCAGCAGTGACAGTTCCGGAAACACCATATATTTT
v_call: TRBV7-8; clone_size: NA; j_call: TRBJ2-4; d_call: NA; cdr3_aa: CASSLGLQNDQYF; cdr3_nt: TGTGCCAGCAGCTTGGGACTGCAAAACGATCAGTACTTC
v_call: TRBV7-3; clone_size: NA; j_call: TRBJ1-1; d_call: NA; cdr3_aa: CASSPAGPFF; cdr3_nt: TGTGCCAGCAGCCCAGCCGGTCCTTTCTTT
v_call: TRBV19; clone_size: NA; j_call: TRBJ1-1; d_call: TRBD1; cdr3_aa: CASSDRQGFPNTEAFF; cdr3_nt: TGTGCCAGTAGTGATCGACAGGGGTTTCCGAACACTGAAGCTTTCTTT
v_call: TRBV29-1; clone_size: NA; j_call: TRBJ1-2; d_call: TRBD1; cdr3_aa: CSVKTGGYGYTF; cdr3_nt: TGCAGCGTGAAGACAGGGGGCTATGGCTACACCTTC